This T cell receptor (beta chain) was captured by sequencing in a study of OX40 agonist ivuxolimab in advanced cancers. This clone was seen only a few times. The V end lost 3 bases, the J end lost 2 bases, and 5 bases lay between the germline ends. The CDR3 is 12 residues long. CDR1 is SGHNT and CDR2 is YYREEE in the germline V gene (reference sequence). Only in-frame clones appear in the TCRdb table, and some are missing; sequencing was by immunoSEQ multiplex PCR. Found here are 80,000 to 90,000 clones, about 81% of them singletons; the top ten hold around 1.5%. This chain links TRBV5-4 with TRBJ1-1; D ambiguous. Specimen: CD4+ or CD8+ T cells sorted from blood, collected in a trial of the OX40 agonist ivuxolimab. This clonotype was sampled from an adult with an advanced solid tumor such as melanoma, head and neck, liver or kidney cancer. Here the CDR3 DNA reads TGTGCCAGCAGCTCGGGAAACACTGAAGCTTTCTTT. It encodes CASSSGNTEAFF.